The 14 T cell receptor beta chains below all came from one sample that was sequenced in a study of CD8 T cells in Susac syndrome (dated by TCRdb to between 2019 and 2020). The method was the immunoSEQ multiplex PCR assay. RNA was extracted using the RNeasy kit, and roughly 0.45 to 1 microgram was reverse transcribed with random hexamers. TCRdb trimmed the raw reads at Q25, called clones with MiXCR and kept productive beta chains. Identical CDR3 proteins give one entry, which carries the most common genes and DNA. Across this sample there are 250,000 to 300,000 distinct CDR3 sequences, with 70% to 90% seen only once. Around 0.12% of the sample goes to the ten largest clones. The sequenced sample consisted of CD8+ T cells from PBMCs. These receptors were collected from a human donor with multiple sclerosis.

This clonotype was found once. The V call is TRBV27, the J call TRBJ2-7, with unresolved D. The V end lost 6 bases, the J end lost 6 bases, and 12 bases lay between the germline ends. This CDR3 spans 12 amino acids. Germline V gene lookup returns CDR1 MNHEY and CDR2 SMNVEV (reference sequence). CDR3 coding DNA: TGTGCCAGCAGGTCTTCCCCCACCGAGCAGTACTTC. Translated, it gives CASRSSPTEQYF.

This clonotype was counted a few times. The V call is TRBV27, the J call TRBJ1-1, with TRBD1 as a possible D gene (5 bases). The CDR3 contains 14 residues. Between the trimmed V and J ends, which lost 3 bases and 1 base, there was a span of 9 bases. The germline gives CDR1 MNHEY, CDR2 SMNVEV (reference sequence). The CDR3 DNA follows: TGTGCCAGCAGTTTGAGCAGGGCGAACACTGAAGCTTTCTTT. This sequence encodes CASSLSRANTEAFF.

This chain joins TRBV27 and TRBJ2-1, with 16 bases aligning to TRBD2. The CDR3 has 15 residues. Germline V gene sequence: CDR1 MNHEY, CDR2 SMNVEV (reference sequence). V was pared by 5 bases and J by 10 bases, with 5 bases of the junction left unmatched. The CDR3 coding sequence is TGTGCCAGCAGTCTTGGGACTAGCGGGAGGGGCGAGCAGTTCTTC. Translated: CASSLGTSGRGEQFF.

The CDR3 here is CASSPRTSYEQYF. The CDR3 DNA sequence: TGTGCCAGTAGTCCTCGAACCAGTTACGAGCAGTACTTC. This chain connects TRBV7-9 to TRBJ2-7; D remains ambiguous. The germline V and J ends were trimmed by 9 bases and 4 bases, with 16 bases remaining between them. CDR1 and CDR2 (germline): SEHNR, FQNEAQ (reference sequence). The CDR3 sequence is 13 residues long. The variable domain in full, with the rest retrieved from reference TRBV7-9 and TRBJ2-7, is DTGVSQNPRHKITKRGQNVTFRCDPISEHNRLYWYRQTLGQGPEFLTYFQNEAQLEKSRLLSDRFSAERPKGSFSTLEIQRTEQGDSAMYLCASSPRTSYEQYFGPGTRLTVT.

J is TRBJ2-5 and V is TRBV7-2; D uncertain. This CDR3 comprises 15 residues. V was shortened by 5 bases and J by 5 bases, with 18 bases between the two germline ends. The V gene's germline CDR1 is SGHTA and CDR2 FQGNSA. The CDR3 sequence is CASSQPGHSKETQYF. The CDR3 DNA reads as TGTGCCAGCAGCCAACCGGGCCATTCGAAGGAGACCCAGTACTTC.

The chain carries TRBV4-1 and TRBJ2-1; D not resolved. Germline lookup yields CDR1 MGHRA and CDR2 YSYEKL. There are 16 residues in the CDR3. Trimming removed 1 base from V and 1 base from J, with 11 bases in between. CDR3 in amino acids: CASSQAPKPSYNEQFF. CDR3 nucleotides: TGCGCCAGCAGCCAAGCCCCAAAGCCATCCTACAATGAGCAGTTCTTC.

The rearrangement uses TRBV20-1 and TRBJ2-7; D unresolved. V was trimmed by 6 bases and J by 4 bases, leaving 16 bases between them. The CDR3 spans 13 residues. In germline, CDR1 is DFQATT, CDR2 SNEGSKA (reference sequence). The CDR3 DNA is TGCAGTGCACGCCCCCTAGAAAGATACGAGCAGTACTTC. This sequence encodes CSARPLERYEQYF.

The rearrangement joins TRBV28 to TRBJ2-1, with D maybe TRBD1 (6 bases). The CDR3 consists of 17 residues. V was shortened by 3 bases and J by 6 bases, with 21 bases between the two germline ends. From germline, CDR1 is MDHEN and CDR2 SYDVKM. The CDR3 region is CASSFGWGQGISNEQFF. The CDR3 DNA sequence: TGTGCCAGCAGTTTTGGGTGGGGGCAGGGGATCTCCAATGAGCAGTTCTTC.

The chain uses TRBV27 and TRBJ1-1, with D unclear. V was trimmed by 6 bases and J by 4 bases, leaving 15 bases between them. The CDR3 is 14 amino acids. CDR1 and CDR2 from the germline V gene are MNHEY and SMNVEV (reference sequence). The CDR3 coding sequence is TGTGCCAGCAGCCTTGCGGTGGGGAGCACTGAAGCTTTCTTT. This sequence encodes CASSLAVGSTEAFF.

The count of this clonotype is one. The CDR3 region is CASKAELAGGYEQYF. The CDR3 nucleotides are TGTGCCTCCAAGGCCGAATTAGCGGGGGGCTACGAGCAGTACTTC. This chain connects TRBV10-3 to TRBJ2-7; TRBD2 matches at 10 bases. Germline CDR1 is ENHRY and CDR2 is SYGVKD. With 11 bases clipped from V and 3 bases from J, the junction kept 13 bases outside the gene matches. The length of the CDR3 is 15 residues.

The chain is built from TRBV7-2 and TRBJ2-3, with unresolved D. Germline V gives CDR1 SGHTA, CDR2 FQGNSA. There are 14 residues in the CDR3. V lost 5 bases and J 6 bases, leaving 15 bases between the germline ends. CDR3: CASSPTLREDTQYF. The DNA for the CDR3 is TGTGCCAGCAGCCCCACCCTACGAGAGGATACGCAGTATTTT.

The chain joins TRBV15 to TRBJ2-1, with 10 positions matching TRBD2. This CDR3 is 14 amino acids long. Germline V gene sequence: CDR1 LNHNV, CDR2 YYDKDF (reference sequence). The J segment lost 4 bases and the V segment lost 4 bases, leaving 1 base of the junction unmatched. CDR3: CATSKLAGYNEQFF. The CDR3 DNA sequence: TGTGCCACCAGCAAACTAGCGGGGTACAATGAGCAGTTCTTC.

The chain links TRBV29-1 to TRBJ2-1, with D unclear. Germline-derived CDR1 and CDR2 are SQVTM and ANQGSEA. The CDR3 consists of 13 residues. V was trimmed by 0 bases and J by 5 bases, leaving 8 bases between them. CDR3 in amino acids: CSVEDSLHNEQFF. Here the CDR3 DNA reads TGCAGCGTTGAAGATTCCCTTCACAATGAGCAGTTCTTC.

This clonotype was recorded only once. The chain uses TRBV6-1 and TRBJ1-2, with a weak D call TRBD1 (6 bases). Deletions cut 6 bases from V and 6 bases from J, with 26 bases between. Germline-derived CDR1 and CDR2 are MNHNS and SASEGT. CDR3 length: 17 amino acids. CDR3 protein: CASRTHGGRVSVDGYTF. As DNA, the CDR3 is TGTGCCAGCAGGACTCACGGGGGGCGCGTGTCGGTTGATGGCTACACCTTC.